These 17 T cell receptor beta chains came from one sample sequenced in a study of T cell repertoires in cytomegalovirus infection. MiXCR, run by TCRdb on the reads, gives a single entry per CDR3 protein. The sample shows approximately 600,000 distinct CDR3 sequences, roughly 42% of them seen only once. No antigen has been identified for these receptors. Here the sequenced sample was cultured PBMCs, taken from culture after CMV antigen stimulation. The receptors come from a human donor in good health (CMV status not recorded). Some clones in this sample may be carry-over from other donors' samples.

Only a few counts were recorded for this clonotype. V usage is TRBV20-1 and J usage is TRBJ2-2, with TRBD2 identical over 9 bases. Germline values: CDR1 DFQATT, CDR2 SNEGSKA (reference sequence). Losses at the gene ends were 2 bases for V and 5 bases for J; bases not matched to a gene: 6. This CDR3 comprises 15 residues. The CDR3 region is CSARLAGSRTGELFF. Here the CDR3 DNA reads TGCAGTGCTAGACTAGCGGGGTCGAGGACCGGGGAGCTGTTTTTT.

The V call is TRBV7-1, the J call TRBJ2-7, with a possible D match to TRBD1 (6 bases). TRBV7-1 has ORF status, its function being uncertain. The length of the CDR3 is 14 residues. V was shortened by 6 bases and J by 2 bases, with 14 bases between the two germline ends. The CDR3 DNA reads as TGTGCCAGCAGACCCACAGGGCCGACCTACGAGCAGTACTTC. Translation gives CASRPTGPTYEQYF.

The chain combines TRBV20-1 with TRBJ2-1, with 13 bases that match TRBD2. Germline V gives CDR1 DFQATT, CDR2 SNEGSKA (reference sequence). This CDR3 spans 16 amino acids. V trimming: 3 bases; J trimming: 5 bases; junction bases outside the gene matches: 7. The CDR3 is CSASFGLAGVDNEQFF. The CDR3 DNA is TGCAGTGCTAGCTTTGGACTAGCGGGAGTGGACAATGAGCAGTTCTTC.

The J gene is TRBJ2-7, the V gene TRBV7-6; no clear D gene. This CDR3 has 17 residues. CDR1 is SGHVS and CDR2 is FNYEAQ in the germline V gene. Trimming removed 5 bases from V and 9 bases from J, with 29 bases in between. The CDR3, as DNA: TGTGCCAGCAGCGATCGTGCCACCGGGCAGGCCACACCGGGGCAGTACTTC. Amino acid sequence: CASSDRATGQATPGQYF. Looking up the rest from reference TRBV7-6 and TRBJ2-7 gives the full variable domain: GAGVSQSPRYKVTKRGQDVALRCDPISGHVSLYWYRQALGQGPEFLTYFNYEAQQDKSGLPNDRFSAERPEGSISTLTIQRTEQRDSAMYRCASSDRATGQATPGQYFGPGTRLTVT.

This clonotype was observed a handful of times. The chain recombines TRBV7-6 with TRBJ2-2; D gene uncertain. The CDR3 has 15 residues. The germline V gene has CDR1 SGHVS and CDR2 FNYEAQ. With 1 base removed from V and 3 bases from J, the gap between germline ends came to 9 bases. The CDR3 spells CASSLGSYDTGELFF. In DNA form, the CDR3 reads TGTGCCAGCAGCTTAGGGTCCTACGACACCGGGGAGCTGTTTTTT.

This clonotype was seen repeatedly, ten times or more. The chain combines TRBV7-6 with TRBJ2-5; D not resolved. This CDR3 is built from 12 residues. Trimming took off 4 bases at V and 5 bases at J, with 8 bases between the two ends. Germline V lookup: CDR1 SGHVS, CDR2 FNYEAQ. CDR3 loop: CASSSRAETQYF. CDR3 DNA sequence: TGTGCCAGCAGCTCCCGGGCGGAGACCCAGTACTTC.

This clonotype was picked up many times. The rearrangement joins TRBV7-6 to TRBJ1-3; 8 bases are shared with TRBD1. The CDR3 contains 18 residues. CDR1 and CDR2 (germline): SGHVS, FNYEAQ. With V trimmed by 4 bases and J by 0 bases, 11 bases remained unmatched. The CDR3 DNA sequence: TGTGCCAGCAGCTACGGACAGGGAGGGCCATTCTCTGGAAACACCATATATTTT. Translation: CASSYGQGGPFSGNTIYF. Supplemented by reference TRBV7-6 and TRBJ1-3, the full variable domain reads GAGVSQSPRYKVTKRGQDVALRCDPISGHVSLYWYRQALGQGPEFLTYFNYEAQQDKSGLPNDRFSAERPEGSISTLTIQRTEQRDSAMYRCASSYGQGGPFSGNTIYFGEGSWLTVV.

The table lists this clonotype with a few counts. DNA for the CDR3: TGTGCCAGCAGGCGCGGGACAGGGGATGAAAAACTGTTTTTT. It is translated as CASRRGTGDEKLFF. This rearrangement joins TRBV12-3 or TRBV12-4 to TRBJ1-4; 10 bases line up with TRBD1. This CDR3 region has 14 residues. Losses at the gene ends were 6 bases for V and 6 bases for J; bases not matched to a gene: 4.

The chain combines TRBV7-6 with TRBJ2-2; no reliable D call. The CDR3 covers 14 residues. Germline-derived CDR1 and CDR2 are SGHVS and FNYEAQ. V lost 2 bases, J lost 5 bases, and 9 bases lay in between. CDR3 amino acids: CASSLLATTGELFF. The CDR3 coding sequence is TGTGCCAGCAGCTTATTGGCCACGACCGGGGAGCTGTTTTTT.

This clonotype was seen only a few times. The CDR3 region is CASSSEGSWGTQYF. CDR3 in DNA: TGTGCCAGCAGCTCCGAGGGTAGCTGGGGGACCCAGTACTTC. This chain links TRBV7-8 with TRBJ2-5; D is perhaps TRBD2 (5 bases). The V and J ends lost 4 bases and 7 bases respectively, with 16 bases between them. Germline V CDR1 and CDR2: SGHVS, FQNEAQ. The CDR3 has 14 residues.

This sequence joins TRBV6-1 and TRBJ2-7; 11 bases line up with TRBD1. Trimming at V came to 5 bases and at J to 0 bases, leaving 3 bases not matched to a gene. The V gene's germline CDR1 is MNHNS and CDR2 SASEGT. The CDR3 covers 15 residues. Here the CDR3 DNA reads TGTGCCAGCAGTCGGACAGGGGGCTTCTCCTACGAGCAGTACTTC. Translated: CASSRTGGFSYEQYF.

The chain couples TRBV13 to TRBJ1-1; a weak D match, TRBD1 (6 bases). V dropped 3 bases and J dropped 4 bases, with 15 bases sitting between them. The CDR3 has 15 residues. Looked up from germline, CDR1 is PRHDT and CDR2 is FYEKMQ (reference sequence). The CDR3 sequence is CASSFRGGESTEAFF. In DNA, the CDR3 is TGTGCCAGCAGCTTCAGAGGGGGTGAGAGCACTGAAGCTTTCTTT.

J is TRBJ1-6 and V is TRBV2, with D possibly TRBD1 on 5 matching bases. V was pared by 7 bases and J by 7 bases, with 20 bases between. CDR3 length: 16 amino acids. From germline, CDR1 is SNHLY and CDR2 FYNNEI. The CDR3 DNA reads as TGTGCCAGCAATTGGGGGACGCCGAATCGGAATTCACCCCTCCACTTT. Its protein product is CASNWGTPNRNSPLHF.

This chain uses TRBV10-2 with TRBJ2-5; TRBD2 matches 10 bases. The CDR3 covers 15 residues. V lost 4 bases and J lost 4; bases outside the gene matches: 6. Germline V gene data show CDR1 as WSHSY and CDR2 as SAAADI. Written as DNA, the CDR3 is TGCGCCAGCAGTGTACTAGCGGGAATCGGAGAGACCCAGTACTTC. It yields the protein CASSVLAGIGETQYF.

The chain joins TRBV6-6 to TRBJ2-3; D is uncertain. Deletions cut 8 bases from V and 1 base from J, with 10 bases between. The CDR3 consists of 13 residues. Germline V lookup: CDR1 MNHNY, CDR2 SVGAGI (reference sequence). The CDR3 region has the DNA TGTGCCAGCGCCGGCTTCGGCACAGATACGCAGTATTTT. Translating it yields CASAGFGTDTQYF.

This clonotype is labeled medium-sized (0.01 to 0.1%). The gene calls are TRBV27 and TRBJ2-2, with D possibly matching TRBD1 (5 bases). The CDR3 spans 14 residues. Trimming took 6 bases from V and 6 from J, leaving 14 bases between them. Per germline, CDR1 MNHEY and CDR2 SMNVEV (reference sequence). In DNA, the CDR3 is TGTGCCAGCAGCCTAGGGGCCTCCCCCGGGGAGCTGTTTTTT. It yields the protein CASSLGASPGELFF.

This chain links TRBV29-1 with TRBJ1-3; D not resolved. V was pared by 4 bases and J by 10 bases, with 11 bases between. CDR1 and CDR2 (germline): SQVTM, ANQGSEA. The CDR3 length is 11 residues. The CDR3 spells CSVARGGTIYF. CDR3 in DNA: TGCAGCGTTGCGCGGGGAGGGACCATATATTTT. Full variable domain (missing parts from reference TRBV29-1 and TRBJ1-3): SAVISQKPSRDICQRGTSLTIQCQVDSQVTMMFWYRQQPGQSLTLIATANQGSEATYESGFVIDKFPISRPNLTFSTLTVSNMSPEDSSIYLCSVARGGTIYFGEGSWLTVV.